A selection of T cell receptor beta chains follows, all from one sample in a study of cytomegalovirus exposure and HLA in healthy donors. Measured with immunoSEQ multiplex PCR; TCRdb has only the in-frame clones, and not every one. The data show approximately 160,000 clones, with roughly 80% seen just once and about 2% held by the top ten. Input material: PBMCs. The receptors were gathered from a young man in good health and CMV-seropositive. CDR3s include the opening cysteine and the closing phenylalanine or tryptophan.

v_call	j_call	cdr3_aa
TRBV6-4	TRBJ2-2	CASRDGTRDTGELFF
TRBV10-1	TRBJ1-2	CASSPRQARFNYGYTF
TRBV11-3	TRBJ2-1	CASSLNFLAGEQFF
TRBV2	TRBJ2-7	CASSVEYEQYF
TRBV5-1	TRBJ2-1	CASRGGVRWDEQFF
TRBV2	TRBJ2-7	CASSDDRVYEQYF
TRBV11-3	TRBJ2-1	CASSLEYQGSSYNEQFF
TRBV18	TRBJ2-6	CASSPLPGRSGANVLTF
TRBV6-1	TRBJ2-5	CASIDGQGQETQYF
TRBV10-3	TRBJ2-3	CAISVERGLTTDTQYF
TRBV2	TRBJ1-1	CAIHLPGQGEAFF
TRBV27	TRBJ2-2	CASSSDVAGYTGELFF
TRBV14	TRBJ1-4	CASSRTGGLGEKLFF
TRBV4-2	TRBJ2-3	CASSQGTSGGADTQYF
TRBV6-4	TRBJ2-3	CASSDSLGGGARDTQYF
TRBV21-1	TRBJ2-7	CASSKVAPRGQYF
TRBV6-6	TRBJ1-6	CASSYLTTGDSPLHF
TRBV2	TRBJ2-3	CASITTSGPTTDTQYF
TRBV15	TRBJ1-2	CATSREATGEYGYTF
TRBV29-1	TRBJ1-1	CSVIGQKNTEAFF
TRBV6-4	TRBJ1-6	CASSEQANSPLHF
TRBV4-3	TRBJ1-1	CASSQADRNTEAFF
TRBV4-1	TRBJ1-1	CASSQGGGQGTEAFF
TRBV29-1	TRBJ1-2	CSGGTGNYGYTF
TRBV5-1	TRBJ2-3	CASSLDRGGDTQYF